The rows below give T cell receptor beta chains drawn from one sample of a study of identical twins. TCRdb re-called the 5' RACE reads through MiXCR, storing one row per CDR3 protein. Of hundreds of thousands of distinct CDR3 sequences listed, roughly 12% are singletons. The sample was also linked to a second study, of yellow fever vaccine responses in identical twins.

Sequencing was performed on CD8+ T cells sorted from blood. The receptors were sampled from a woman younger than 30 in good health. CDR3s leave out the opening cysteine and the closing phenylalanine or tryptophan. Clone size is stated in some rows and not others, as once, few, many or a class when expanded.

CDR3aa: ASTSWWTGDGYT; len: 12; v_gene: TRBV5-6; j_gene: TRBJ1-2; abundance: .
CDR3aa: ASRGGDGAF; len: 9; v_gene: TRBV2; j_gene: TRBJ1-1; abundance: many
CDR3aa: ASSMPRDRNLGETQY; len: 15; v_gene: TRBV5-1; j_gene: TRBJ2-5; abundance: many
CDR3aa: ASLVSSGRNLELF; len: 13; v_gene: TRBV2; j_gene: TRBJ2-2; abundance: .
CDR3aa: ASSPIAGGGDTQY; len: 13; v_gene: TRBV28; j_gene: TRBJ2-3; abundance: .
CDR3aa: ASSYRTGGWNEQF; len: 13; v_gene: TRBV6-2/TRBV6-3; j_gene: TRBJ2-1; abundance: few
CDR3aa: ASSQVQAGAQGGEQF; len: 15; v_gene: TRBV3-1; j_gene: TRBJ2-1; abundance: .
CDR3aa: ASVREGYEQY; len: 10; v_gene: TRBV7-8; j_gene: TRBJ2-7; abundance: few
CDR3aa: ASSLSGQGYEQY; len: 12; v_gene: TRBV12-3/TRBV12-4; j_gene: TRBJ2-7; abundance: few
CDR3aa: ASSPLGRTLYNEQF; len: 14; v_gene: TRBV7-7; j_gene: TRBJ2-1; abundance: .
CDR3aa: AISESMRGSRSTDTQY; len: 16; v_gene: TRBV10-3; j_gene: TRBJ2-3; abundance: .
CDR3aa: ASSPEDLGNEQF; len: 12; v_gene: TRBV5-6; j_gene: TRBJ2-1; abundance: few
CDR3aa: ASTPAGMNTEAF; len: 12; v_gene: TRBV10-2; j_gene: TRBJ1-1; abundance: .
CDR3aa: ASSYSGLAGGAGANVLT; len: 17; v_gene: TRBV6-6; j_gene: TRBJ2-6; abundance: .
CDR3aa: SANRDWGNYEQY; len: 12; v_gene: TRBV20-1; j_gene: TRBJ2-7; abundance: few
CDR3aa: ASSHQTANTGELF; len: 13; v_gene: TRBV3-1; j_gene: TRBJ2-2; abundance: few
CDR3aa: ASSLGEFSNQPQH; len: 13; v_gene: TRBV5-1; j_gene: TRBJ1-5; abundance: many
CDR3aa: ASSFRAYEQY; len: 10; v_gene: TRBV12-3/TRBV12-4; j_gene: TRBJ2-7; abundance: .
CDR3aa: ASSQGFAGGPQVEQF; len: 15; v_gene: TRBV3-1; j_gene: TRBJ2-1; abundance: .
CDR3aa: ATSRDLISSGTYEQY; len: 15; v_gene: TRBV15; j_gene: TRBJ2-7; abundance: few
CDR3aa: ASRVGGNEQF; len: 10; v_gene: TRBV12-3/TRBV12-4; j_gene: TRBJ2-1; abundance: .
CDR3aa: ASSLGSGQVWYNEQF; len: 15; v_gene: TRBV7-8; j_gene: TRBJ2-1; abundance: few
CDR3aa: ASSLKSGGFYNEQF; len: 14; v_gene: TRBV27; j_gene: TRBJ2-1; abundance: .
CDR3aa: ASSSAHIAYNEQF; len: 13; v_gene: TRBV27; j_gene: TRBJ2-1; abundance: many
CDR3aa: ASSQAWRGRYNEQF; len: 14; v_gene: TRBV14; j_gene: TRBJ2-1; abundance: few
CDR3aa: ALLGSGNSYEQY; len: 12; v_gene: TRBV6-1; j_gene: TRBJ2-7; abundance: many